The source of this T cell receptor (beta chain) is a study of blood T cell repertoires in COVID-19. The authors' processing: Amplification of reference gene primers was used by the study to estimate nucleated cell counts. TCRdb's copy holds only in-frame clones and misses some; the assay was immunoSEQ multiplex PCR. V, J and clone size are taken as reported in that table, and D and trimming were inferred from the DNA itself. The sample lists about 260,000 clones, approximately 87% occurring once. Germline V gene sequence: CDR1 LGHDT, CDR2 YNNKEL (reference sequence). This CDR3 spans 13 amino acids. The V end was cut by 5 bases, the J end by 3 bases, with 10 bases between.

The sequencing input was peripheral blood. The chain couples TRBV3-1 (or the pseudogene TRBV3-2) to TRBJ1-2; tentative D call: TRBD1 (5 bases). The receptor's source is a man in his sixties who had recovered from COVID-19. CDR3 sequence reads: CASSTGGDYGYTF. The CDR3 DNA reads TGTGCCAGCAGCACGGGGGGGGACTATGGCTACACCTTC.